A single sample gave rise to the 9 T cell receptor beta chains below, sequenced in a study of OX40 agonist ivuxolimab in advanced cancers. Measured with immunoSEQ multiplex PCR; TCRdb has only the in-frame clones, and not every one. Of under 70,000 clones in the sample, 85% are singletons; the top ten hold about 4.1%. The sample in question was CD4+ or CD8+ T cells sorted from blood, obtained in a trial of the OX40 agonist ivuxolimab. These receptors were obtained from an adult with an advanced solid tumor such as melanoma, head and neck, liver or kidney cancer.

The rearrangement links TRBV27 to TRBJ2-1; TRBD1 might be the D (5 bases). The CDR3 runs to 14 residues. Trimming shortened V by 3 bases and J by 4 bases, and 10 bases separated the two germline ends. The germline CDR1 and CDR2 sequences are MNHEY and SMNVEV (reference sequence). In nucleotides, the CDR3 is TGTGCCAGCAGTTTCTCCAGGGAATACAATGAGCAGTTCTTC. The encoded protein is CASSFSREYNEQFF.

The V and J genes are TRBV11-2 and TRBJ2-5; D uncertain. The germline CDR1 and CDR2 sequences are SGHAT and FQNNGV. The CDR3 consists of 14 residues. Trimming left V 5 bases short and J 3 bases short, with 13 bases between. This CDR3 is CASSRLGREETQYF. CDR3 sequence (DNA): TGTGCCAGCAGCCGGCTAGGACGGGAAGAGACCCAGTACTTC.

This chain uses TRBV5-4 with TRBJ2-2; 7 bases are a match to TRBD2. V dropped 0 bases and J dropped 8; count of bases not matched to a gene: 4. This CDR3 is built from 14 residues. Germline V lookup: CDR1 SGHNT, CDR2 YYREEE (reference sequence). DNA for the CDR3: TGTGCCAGCAGCTTGGATAGCGGGTCGGGGGAGCTGTTTTTT. Translated: CASSLDSGSGELFF.

The sample holds one count of this clone. The chain joins TRBV4-3 to TRBJ1-4; D unresolved. Germline V gene lookup returns CDR1 LGHNA and CDR2 YSLEER. The V gene lost 0 bases and the J gene lost 3 bases, with 8 bases spanning the gap. CDR3 length: 15 residues. The CDR3 bases are TGCGCCAGCAGCCAAGATTGGGCATCTAATGAAAAACTGTTTTTT. The encoded protein is CASSQDWASNEKLFF.

The rearrangement joins TRBV28 to TRBJ1-1; D gene ambiguous. With 6 bases removed from V and 7 bases from J, the gap between germline ends came to 15 bases. The CDR3 totals 13 residues. CDR1 MDHEN and CDR2 SYDVKM come from the germline V gene. The CDR3 here is CASSPEVSGEAFF. CDR3 coding DNA: TGTGCCAGCAGCCCTGAAGTGAGTGGTGAAGCTTTCTTT. The variable domain in full, completed from reference TRBV28 and TRBJ1-1, reads DVKVTQSSRYLVKRTGEKVFLECVQDMDHENMFWYRQDPGLGLRLIYFSYDVKMKEKGDIPEGYSVSREKKERFSLILESASTNQTSMYLCASSPEVSGEAFFGQGTRLTVV.

The chain carries TRBV21-1 and TRBJ1-1. TRBV21-1 is designated a pseudogene. The CDR3 covers 12 residues. Written as DNA, the CDR3 is TGTGCCAGCAGCCCCGTCACCACTGAAGCTTTCTTT. Its protein is CASSPVTTEAFF.

The chain links TRBV1 to TRBJ2-1; the table's D call of TRBD2 was not tested on the DNA. TRBV1 is a recognized pseudogene. The CDR3 consists of 17 residues. CDR3 loop: CTSSPIGTSGGLGEQFF. CDR3 bases: TGCACCAGCAGCCCTATAGGGACTAGCGGGGGGCTAGGTGAGCAGTTCTTC.

The V and J genes are TRBV7-2 and TRBJ2-5, with D maybe TRBD2 (5 bases). Germline V lookup: CDR1 SGHTA, CDR2 FQGNSA. The CDR3 has 13 amino acids. Trimming took 0 bases from V and 5 from J, leaving 7 bases between them. CDR3 amino acids: CASSLAGSETQYF. In DNA, the CDR3 is TGTGCCAGCAGCTTAGCGGGGAGTGAGACCCAGTACTTC.

The J gene is TRBJ2-7, the V gene TRBV5-1, with D perhaps matching TRBD1 (6 bases). Trimming removed 0 bases at V and 3 bases at J, with 13 bases between. Germline loops: CDR1 SGHRS, CDR2 YFSETQ. This CDR3 has 15 residues. The chain's CDR3 is CASSLAGDKGYEQYF. The CDR3 DNA follows: TGCGCCAGCAGCTTGGCAGGGGACAAAGGCTACGAGCAGTACTTC.